The sequence of this T cell receptor beta chain was determined in a study of T cells in Graves' hyperthyroidism and ophthalmopathy. Broader study findings: Most thyroid clonotypes that were expanded above 0.001 also turned up in blood. In validation, the model predicted ophthalmopathy. These predictions came a median about 6.2 months before onset.

Fresh peripheral blood, about 10 ml of it, supplied the PBMCs. This clonotype showed up many times. Its antigen is unidentified. TCR beta CDR3 regions were amplified from RNA. The study used the HTBI primer set for a first-round RT-PCR of the TCR CDR3. TCRdb re-called the multiplex PCR reads with MiXCR, one entry per CDR3 protein. This table has 330,000 or so distinct CDR3 sequences, roughly 19% appearing once. Sequenced sample: blood. This receptor was obtained from a man aged 45-65 years with Graves' ophthalmopathy.

CDR3: CASSYGQISEAFF. In DNA form, the CDR3 reads TGTGCCAGCAGTTATGGGCAGATCTCCGAAGCTTTCTTT. This chain uses TRBV6-1 with TRBJ1-1, with D uncertain. CDR3 length: 13 amino acids. Trimming left V 5 bases short and J 8 bases short, with 15 bases between. Germline V gene lookup returns CDR1 MNHNS and CDR2 SASEGT.